This TCR beta chain was identified in a study of tumor-infiltrating lymphocytes in primary liver carcinoma. Study details: Patients were men and women aged 30 to 69 years.

In germline, CDR1 is SEHNR, CDR2 FQNEAQ (reference sequence). The CDR3 spans 15 residues. The V gene lost 1 base and the J gene lost 2 bases, with 12 bases spanning the gap. Co-extracting RNA and DNA was done with roughly 17-34 mg of unsorted bulk tissue as input. This clonotype was recorded at least ten times. The input was roughly 0.5 ug total RNA; TCR beta cDNA was made from it with a constant-region primer. A slightly modified ARM-PCR protocol with three nested multiplex PCR rounds produced these TCR beta libraries. With TRBV1-TRBV30 forward primers and a C-beta reverse primer, the first two PCR rounds were run for around 10 cycles each. One entry per CDR3 protein, called by TCRdb with MiXCR from the multiplex PCR reads. The data contain fewer than 250,000 distinct CDR3 sequences, around 85% of them singletons.

Sequencing was done on a sample of tumor tissue from primary liver carcinoma. This chain connects TRBV7-9 to TRBJ2-7; tentative D call: TRBD1 (6 bases). The origin of this receptor is a man aged 35 to 55 with primary liver carcinoma and hepatitis B virus infection. This CDR3 is CASSLVTGGTYEQYF. The CDR3 DNA reads TGTGCCAGCAGCTTAGTGACAGGCGGTACCTACGAGCAGTACTTC. Complete variable domain (other parts from reference TRBV7-9 and TRBJ2-7): DTGVSQNPRHKITKRGQNVTFRCDPISEHNRLYWYRQTLGQGPEFLTYFQNEAQLEKSRLLSDRFSAERPKGSFSTLEIQRTEQGDSAMYLCASSLVTGGTYEQYFGPGTRLTVT.